This T cell receptor beta chain was obtained from a study of graft-versus-host responses after intestinal transplantation (dated by TCRdb to 2020 to 2022). With respect to the entire study: The transplants that recipients got were multivisceral, liver-intestinal, or isolated intestinal. Alloreactive clones were identified by sequencing pre-transplant mixed lymphocyte reaction products and comparing them with unstimulated pre-transplant donor and recipient T cells. Of the roughly 25 intestinal transplant recipients enrolled in the cohort, one of whom was a retransplant, a few patients without pretransplant specimens were excluded. Every recipient was given anti-thymocyte globulin induction, followed by roughly 3 years of maintenance tacrolimus and steroids. Instead of going to the commercial service, samples from a few later patients were sequenced in-house on an Illumina MiSeq and processed with MiXCR. A peak of at least 4% donor T cells among recipient peripheral blood mononuclear cells was the definition used for donor T cell macrochimerism. Bulk TCR-beta CDR3 sequencing was used to track graft-versus-host and host-versus-graft alloreactive T cell clones in the graft, circulation and bone marrow after intestinal transplantation. Summary of the overall study and its limitations: GvH clones were found in recipient bone marrow, and some of the GvH clones appeared earlier in ileal mucosa or blood, which is consistent with an intestinal mucosal origin. The relatively low number and heterogeneity of intestinal transplant patients limited the conclusions. Early after transplant, declines in HvG clones were associated with peak levels of circulating GvH clones. In patients with donor T cell macrochimerism, the allografts had high GvH to HvG T cell clonal ratios.

The sample's time point label is to be understood as: cells obtained before transplantation from donor or recipient. In mixed lymphocyte reactions, approximately 200,000 CFSE-labeled pre-transplant responders were plated with approximately 200,000 irradiated violet-dye-labeled stimulators and cultured for 6 days. After the mixed lymphocyte reaction, proliferating CD3+CD4+CFSE-low and CD3+CD8+CFSE-low responder cells were FACS-sorted on a BD Influx sorter. CDR1 and CDR2 are read off the germline V gene as MNHEY and SVGAGI. Including the terminal cysteine and phenylalanine, the CDR3 comprises 14 residues. Left in the record is the CDR3 DNA by itself, 42 bases read in frame from the first base. V and J lose 5 bases and 6 bases, and a span of 17 bases separates them. Comments on this clone: No clone much larger than this one lies a single base away; base qualities are absent.

Library method: the immunoSEQ multiplex PCR assay. In most patients, genomic DNA was isolated using the Qiagen DNeasy Blood and Tissue Kit and sent frozen to Adaptive Biotechnologies for TCR sequencing. Adaptive Biotechnologies carried out high-throughput TCR-beta CDR3 sequencing of genomic DNA for most patients. The source study handled its data this way. Adaptive's ImmunoSEQ software was the source of the TCR sequencing data for around 20 patients, while a few other patients were processed with MiXCR and VDJtools. CD4 versus CD8 sorting errors were corrected by removing sequences found in both subsets at a frequency ratio below 5:1. Because the origin of CDR3 nucleotide sequences shared between donor and recipient could not be assigned, those sequences were removed. Alloreactive clones required at least 2-fold expansion over unstimulated cells and minimum CFSE-low frequency of 0.002% (template counts) or 0.001% (read counts). Mappable clones were those detected in sequenced pre-transplant spleen, lymph node, or MLR CFSE-low populations of the donor or recipient. Cumulative frequency of alloreactive clones was calculated as a percentage of all sequences weighted by copy number. This immuneACCESS table, as held by TCRdb, lists in-frame sequences with V and J called but not all clones. Of the missing ones, under half trace to an unresolved V gene in checked studies; the others have no known cause. V and J calls and clone size are as listed in that table; D and trimming were resolved from the DNA. In this sample the table shows approximately 7,600 clones, 30% of which occur a single time. More than 4.5% of the sample belongs to the ten largest clones.

The clonotype originates from a human patient who received an intestinal transplant. The chain is made from TRBV6-5 and TRBJ2-7, and the D gene may be TRBD1, 5 bases matching. The input for sequencing was alloreactive CD4+ T cells from a mixed lymphocyte reaction culture, taken before intestinal transplant. In light of the paper, this sample's cell subset or site label describes: CFSE-low proliferating T cells sorted from roughly six-day pre-transplant mixed lymphocyte reaction (GvH or HvG direction). The sequenced DNA is TGTGCCAGCAGTGAAATACTTCAGGGTTCCGAGCAGTACTTC. It codes for CASSEILQGSEQYF.